The entry that follows covers one T cell receptor beta chain sequence. This receptor's antigen is unknown. From a lookup of the germline V gene (reference sequence), CDR1 and CDR2 are GTSNPN and SVGIG. Deletion took 0 bases off V and 4 bases off J, with a span of 24 bases between the germline ends. The CDR3 starts with the cysteine, ends with the phenylalanine, and has 18 residues. Just CDR3 DNA is preserved here, 54 bases in frame from base 1. The cohort was made up of roughly 670 healthy bone marrow donors. At the time of sampling, all cohort members were nominally healthy, though unrecorded immune exposures were likely present. The donor tested CMV seronegative and was one of the 352 seronegative cohort members. Every donor gave a peripheral blood sample, and the peripheral blood mononuclear cells from that sample were used for TCR beta sequencing. The Qiagen DNeasy Blood Extraction Kit was used to extract genomic DNA from the blood cell samples.

Receptors were amplified or captured by the immunoSEQ multiplex PCR assay. For the multiplex PCR, a mixture combining 60 forward primers for TCR Vbeta segments and 13 reverse primers for TCR Jbeta segments was used. The CDR3 region of rearranged TCR beta genes was amplified from genomic DNA by a multiplex PCR assay. The amplified TCR beta libraries were sequenced on the Illumina HiSeq System as 87-base-pair reads. The original pipeline was this. A later analysis tallied around 87 million unique TCR beta chains across the approximately 670 repertoires, and some 10 million of those chains were shared by two or more donors. Raw reads were error-corrected and collapsed into unique sequences by a nearest-neighbor algorithm in which closely related sequences were merged to remove PCR and sequencing errors. Alignment of CDR3 sequences to IMGT reference sequences was used to assign V, D and J gene segments. For a sequence to be retained, a match of at least six nucleotides was required to both a V gene segment and a J gene segment. A rearrangement counted as productive if the CDR3 had no stop codons and remained in frame with V and J, and every other rearrangement counted as non-productive. CDR3 was defined according to IMGT convention as the region running from the second conserved V-encoded cysteine to the conserved J-encoded phenylalanine. The earlier analysis of fewer than 700 of the donors excluded sequences that lacked an unambiguous match to a single V gene segment. An earlier analysis of over 450 of the donors classified V segments as functional when productive rearrangements were above 56.7% and as segregating when the standard deviation between donors was above 5%. To diagnose cytomegalovirus status from the catalog of TCR beta chain sequences, a statistical classification framework was built. V and J gene assignment, in a later analysis, came from comparing TCR nucleotide sequences with IMGT/GENE-DB human TR gene sequences. A later analysis assigned CDR3 sequences and most-parsimonious VDJ recombination scenarios with the TCRdist pipeline. In a later analysis, each TCR beta chain was defined by its CDR3 amino acid sequence together with its V-gene family, and reads lacking a unique V-gene family were excluded. To address suspected cross-contamination and a sequencing artifact, a later analysis removed around 590 highly shared, low-generation-probability nucleotide sequences. A later analysis calculated a clonal expansion index for each public chain from normalized within-repertoire ranks of inferred template counts. In a later analysis, generation probabilities were computed using a VDJ recombination model fitted to out-of-frame rearrangements, and the results were checked against IGoR. A later analysis scored TCR-TCR, TCR-HLA and TCR-CMV co-occurrence with hypergeometric tests, applying a repertoire-size bias correction to TCR pairs. A later analysis estimated false discovery rates by permuting HLA or CMV assignments 20 times. In a later analysis, co-occurring TCRs were grouped with DBSCAN, and TCRdist sequence similarity was added when clustering was performed within HLA-allele-positive subsets. Repertoires with fewer than 30,000 or more than 120,000 public chains, plus five repertoires with anomalous nucleotide sharing, were excluded from co-occurrence clustering. TCRdb carries this immuneACCESS record with in-frame sequences only. Its versions omit some clonotypes, under half of them owing to an unresolved V gene in the studies checked, with the rest unexplained. V and J calls plus clone size are reproduced from that table; the DNA served to infer D and trimming. The sample's table lists a count of some 75,000 clones. 0.83% of the sample goes to the ten largest clones.

These data belong to a study of cytomegalovirus exposure and HLA in healthy donors (TCRdb year 2017). Study-level background: An earlier analysis of approximately 590 of the donors reported 250 to 300 Gb of sequence data and roughly 110 million unique TCR beta sequences from 150 million to 200 million T cells. An early release covering roughly 580 HLA-typed donors comprised approximately 290 gigabases of sequencing data and about 90 million unique TCR sequences. Of the roughly 390 genotyped donors, over 70% fell in the genetic ancestry cluster associated with self-reported Caucasian donors. The study aimed to test whether cataloging public T cell receptors could reveal signatures of past pathogen exposure. The study profiled the T cell repertoires of some 610 subjects by immunosequencing and related them to cytomegalovirus serostatus. In addition to the first cohort of 650 to 750 subjects, a separate validation cohort of 100 to 150 different subjects was used. High-throughput TCR immunosequencing, statistical association of individual TCRs with disease status, and machine learning were combined to predict cytomegalovirus infection status. A later analysis re-examined previously published TCR beta repertoires from more than 650 donors and added high-resolution HLA genotyping to investigate patterns of TCR occurrence. The later analysis used no new phenotypic data to find candidate immune exposures, relying instead on TCR beta sequences and their occurrence across donors. To decide whether each TCR beta V gene segment behaved as functional or pseudogenic, an earlier analysis of some 570 of the donors relied on high-throughput TCR beta sequencing. Donor age, sex, ethnicity and CMV serostatus were compiled alongside the repertoire data. In a later genetic analysis, genome-wide SNP genotypes for about three fifths of the 666 donors were used, and that subset was treated as a discovery cohort. All discovery cohort repertoires had been generated on a single sequencing platform. Class I and class II HLA loci were covered by the typing at four-digit resolution. Typing coverage differed by locus: A, B, C, DRB1 and DQB1 were typed in roughly 629-630 donors, DQA1 in 500 to 550, DPA1 in around 600, and DPB1 in around 440. Because of strong linkage in the cohort, roughly five DR-DQ haplotypes were treated as single units for association and clustering. Among several hundred genotyped donors of the cohort, an average of about 220,000 unique TCR beta nucleotide sequences was sequenced per donor, of which roughly 18% were non-productive. General findings and caveats noted by the study authors: In a later analysis, 16,951 TCR beta sequences were associated with specific HLA alleles at a false discovery rate of 0.05. In a later analysis, most CMV-associated TCR beta chains were found to appear HLA-restricted, with HLA associations seemingly driven largely by CMV exposure. A total of fewer than 200 TCR beta chains were listed by the study as associated with cytomegalovirus. When HLA alleles, especially DR and DQ, strongly co-occurred, TCR associations were difficult to assign to individual alleles. A further reported finding was that TCR beta sequences accurately predicted the HLA-A and HLA-B alleles for most subjects in the first cohort. A later analysis found that TCR association rates varied across HLA loci, with DRB1 alleles showing the most associated TCRs and HLA-C alleles the fewest. Compared with the 666-donor mean, donors in an Asian-associated ancestry cluster had fewer N-insertions in productive TCRs, according to a later genetic analysis. Across donors, most TCR sequences were observed very rarely, whereas some public TCRs were present in many individuals. Several of the top co-occurrence clusters appeared to be linked to parvovirus B19, influenza, CMV and Epstein-Barr virus, according to a later analysis. It was suggested by the authors that the approach could potentially be generalized to other disease states and immunological phenotypes. Because counts were too low, about 17 rarely observed V segments, including chromosome 9 orphons, were excluded from the earlier analysis of 587 of the donors. Because HLA typing was missing for some donors at each locus, association tests included only the typed subset. In a later analysis, HLA-associated TCR beta chains showed more clonal expansion and lower generation probabilities than non-associated chains that were equally common. Sequencing depth was assumed to be roughly uniform across donors in the presence/absence analyses, though that assumption may not hold. The 87-base-pair reads could not distinguish some IMGT-functional V segments, including TRBV6-2 and TRBV6-3, so those segments were excluded. V-gene and J-gene trimming of TCR beta chains was associated with a missense DCLRE1C variant in a later genetic analysis, and the association was replicated in an independent cohort. Correlated functional status among segregating V segments might be attributable to linkage disequilibrium, but an unknown experimental factor could not be ruled out. CMV serostatus was the only immune exposure information available for the cohort. In an earlier analysis of some 540 of the donors, most TCR beta V segments appeared in productive rearrangements about 90% or about 30% of the time, broadly matching IMGT annotations. A group of highly shared sequence variants was considered likely to be a technical artifact of the sequencing pipeline. In this cohort, only TCR beta chains were sequenced, and detectable features were limited by the absence of alpha or paired-chain data. A few of the identified cytomegalovirus-associated TCR beta chains were confirmed in vitro to be specific for cytomegalovirus antigens. Cytomegalovirus status was reported to be diagnosed by the classifier with high specificity and sensitivity in both the original and validation cohorts.

This chain is built from TRBV30 and TRBJ1-1, and perhaps TRBD1 as D gene, on 6 matching bases. Sequencing was performed on PBMCs. The TCR originated in a boy under 18 in good health and CMV-seronegative. The CDR3 here reads CAWSVGLGRGARGTEAFF. The nucleotides read TGTGCCTGGAGTGTAGGTTTGGGACGGGGGGCGCGGGGCACTGAAGCTTTCTTT.